The sequence of this TCR beta chain was determined in a study of shared clonotypes between healthy human individuals. The study, taken as a whole, reports: Deeper or shallower sequencing was expected to change how clonotypes are shared among donors. Compared with memory subsets, naive subsets generally had larger estimated richness.

Points on this clone: The antigen is not known.

Profiled with immunoSEQ multiplex PCR; TCRdb holds only in-frame clones, not every one. The data hold 450,000 to 700,000 clones, with around 95% observed a single time. Naive CD8 cells lacked CD45RO and underwent positive selection for CCR7, leaving out terminally differentiated effector memory CD45RA+ cells. This CDR3 region has 14 residues. The junction had 5 bases not matched to a gene; V was cut back by 5 bases and J by 7 bases. Per the germline V gene, CDR1 is MDHEN and CDR2 is SYDVKM. The receptor comes from a woman aged 25-40 years in good health. Material: naive CD8+ T cells sorted from blood. This sequence joins TRBV28 and TRBJ2-2; TRBD2 aligns across 9 bases. The CDR3: CASSPAGGVGELFF. The CDR3 DNA is TGTGCCAGCAGTCCAGCGGGAGGAGTCGGGGAGCTGTTTTTT.